These 18 T cell receptor beta chains were sequenced from one sample in a study of blood T cell repertoires in COVID-19. Repertoires were generated with immunoSEQ multiplex PCR, while TCRdb's copy carries only in-frame clones and drops some. Of 120,000 to 150,000 clones in the sample, about nine tenths are singletons; the top ten hold less than 0.95%. The sequencing sample was made of peripheral blood. The receptor set was obtained from a woman between 45 and 60 years old with acute or convalescent COVID-19.

This clone was counted between two and nine times. The chain joins TRBV7-3 to TRBJ2-3; TRBD1 agrees at 7 bases. V lost 2 bases to trimming and J lost 2 bases; unmatched junction nucleotides: 7. CDR3 size: 16 residues. The germline CDR1 and CDR2 sequences are SGHTA and FQGTGA. The CDR3 DNA reads as TGTGCCAGCAGCTTAGAGGCCAGGGGGATCACAGATACGCAGTATTTT. This encodes CASSLEARGITDTQYF.

CDR3 sequence (DNA): TGTGCCAGCAGTGAGGGGGCTTTTCACGACGAGCAGTACTTC. It is translated as CASSEGAFHDEQYF. The chain links TRBV6-1 to TRBJ2-7, with a possible D match to TRBD1 (6 bases). The CDR3 runs to 14 residues. Per germline, CDR1 MNHNS and CDR2 SASEGT. V was shortened by 3 bases and J by 5 bases, with 14 bases between the two germline ends.

The chain carries TRBV19 and TRBJ2-2; no definite D call. The CDR3 contains 14 residues. Germline CDR1 LNHDA, CDR2 SQIVND (reference sequence). The ends were cut back, 7 bases at V and 6 bases at J, with 15 bases in the middle. The CDR3 protein is CASKQYLVAGELFF. CDR3 in DNA: TGTGCCAGTAAACAGTATCTCGTCGCCGGGGAGCTGTTTTTT.

The rearrangement uses TRBV5-1 and TRBJ2-3; 14 nucleotides agree with TRBD2. This CDR3 has 19 residues. The V gene's germline CDR1 is SGHRS and CDR2 YFSETQ. The V and J ends lost 1 base and 1 base, in that order; junction bases with no gene match: 8. In DNA, the CDR3 is TGCGCCAGCAGCTTGAGGACTAGCGGGAGGACACCTCGCACAGATACGCAGTATTTT. As protein: CASSLRTSGRTPRTDTQYF.

The chain recombines TRBV19 with TRBJ2-1, with a weak D call TRBD2 (6 bases). V shed 6 bases and J shed 7 bases, with 10 bases lying between them. Looked up from germline, CDR1 is LNHDA and CDR2 is SQIVND (reference sequence). CDR3 size: 12 residues. CDR3 DNA: TGTGCCAGTAGCTTGGGGGGTAATGAGCAGTTCTTC. Translated, it gives CASSLGGNEQFF.

This clone was counted once. The chain recombines TRBV7-2 with TRBJ2-7; 11 bases are shared with TRBD2. Looked up from germline, CDR1 is SGHTA and CDR2 is FQGNSA. Trimming removed 5 bases from V and 1 base from J; junction bases left unmatched: 4. The CDR3 has 15 residues. For the CDR3, the DNA is TGTGCCAGCAGCAGGACTAGCGGGTGGTCCTACGAGCAGTACTTC. Translated, it gives CASSRTSGWSYEQYF.

This rearrangement joins TRBV7-9 to TRBJ2-1, with 8 bases lining up with TRBD1. The ends lost 4 bases at V and 6 bases at J; junction bases unmatched: 8. The germline V gene encodes CDR1 SEHNR and CDR2 FQNEAQ (reference sequence). The CDR3 is made up of 15 amino acids. CDR3: CASSSGQGFLNEQFF. CDR3 nucleotide sequence: TGTGCCAGCAGCTCAGGACAGGGCTTCCTCAATGAGCAGTTCTTC.

The V gene is TRBV5-4, the J gene TRBJ1-1; D gene unclear. Trimming shortened V by 2 bases and J by 1 base, and 9 bases separated the two germline ends. The CDR3 contains 14 residues. Germline V gene sequence: CDR1 SGHNT, CDR2 YYREEE (reference sequence). The chain's CDR3 is CASSFIGKNTEAFF. As DNA, the CDR3 is TGTGCCAGCAGCTTTATTGGCAAGAACACTGAAGCTTTCTTT.

The gene calls are TRBV14 and TRBJ1-2, with D uncertain. Deletions cut 2 bases from V and 8 bases from J, with 21 bases between. Germline V gives CDR1 SGHDN, CDR2 FVKESK. The CDR3 totals 16 residues. In DNA form, the CDR3 reads TGTGCCAGCAGCCAATCCAGGCACCCCTCTTATCGAGGCTACACCTTC. Translated: CASSQSRHPSYRGYTF.

The chain employs TRBV29-1 and TRBJ2-3, with 9 bases identical to TRBD2. This CDR3 is built from 15 residues. V lost 2 bases to trimming and J lost 0 bases; unmatched junction nucleotides: 3. The V gene's germline CDR1 is SQVTM and CDR2 ANQGSEA. The CDR3 nucleotides read TGCAGCGTTGAACCGACTAGCGGTAGCACAGATACGCAGTATTTT. The encoded protein is CSVEPTSGSTDTQYF.

V gene TRBV4-2 combines with J gene TRBJ1-5; D not certain. The V gene's germline CDR1 is LGHNA and CDR2 YNFKEQ. The CDR3 is 15 amino acids. V lost 1 base, J lost 7 bases, and 14 bases lay in between. The CDR3 DNA reads as TGTGCCAGCAGCCAAGTGCGCACGGGCGGGCAGCCCCAGCATTTT. It codes for CASSQVRTGGQPQHF.

This clone was seen once. The chain links TRBV20-1 to TRBJ1-2; D not resolved. CDR1 DFQATT and CDR2 SNEGSKA come from the germline V gene (reference sequence). The CDR3 contains 11 residues. Trimming stripped 7 bases from V and 3 bases from J, with 9 bases between. CDR3 nucleotide sequence: TGCAGTGTGGCCATTCACTATGGCTACACCTTC. Its protein product is CSVAIHYGYTF.

The chain combines TRBV19 with TRBJ2-7, with 10 bases lining up with TRBD1. This CDR3 has 14 amino acids. J lost 9 bases, V lost 4 bases, and 9 bases had no gene match. Germline CDR1 LNHDA, CDR2 SQIVND (reference sequence). The CDR3 spells CASSTTGGRAGQYF. The CDR3 region has the DNA TGTGCCAGTAGTACGACAGGGGGCCGGGCCGGGCAGTACTTC.

V gene TRBV5-1 combines with J gene TRBJ1-6, with D maybe TRBD1 (6 bases). Between the trimmed V and J ends, which lost 2 bases and 8 bases, there was a span of 11 bases. Per germline, CDR1 SGHRS and CDR2 YFSETQ. This CDR3 is 14 amino acids long. This CDR3 reads CASSLQGGHSPLHF. The CDR3 coding sequence is TGCGCCAGCAGCTTACAGGGTGGTCATTCACCCCTCCACTTT. The whole variable domain, filled in from reference TRBV5-1 and TRBJ1-6, reads KAGVTQTPRYLIKTRGQQVTLSCSPISGHRSVSWYQQTPGQGLQFLFEYFSETQRNKGNFPGRFSGRQFSNSRSEMNVSTLELGDSALYLCASSLQGGHSPLHFGNGTRLTVT.

The rearrangement links TRBV24-1 to TRBJ2-3; 9 bases fit TRBD1. Germline-derived CDR1 and CDR2 are KGHDR and SFDVKD. The V segment lost 6 bases and the J segment 3 bases; nucleotides outside the gene matches: 6. The CDR3 runs 15 residues. The DNA for the CDR3 is TGTGCCACCAGTTTGACAGGGGGACTTACAGATACGCAGTATTTT. Its protein is CATSLTGGLTDTQYF.

The chain uses TRBV24-1 and TRBJ1-2; no reliable D call. The germline gives CDR1 KGHDR, CDR2 SFDVKD. The germline V and J ends were trimmed by 1 base and 4 bases, with 12 bases remaining between them. The length of the CDR3 is 15 residues. CDR3 region: CATSDFDGGSYGYTF. In DNA form, the CDR3 reads TGTGCCACCAGTGATTTTGACGGCGGATCCTATGGCTACACCTTC.

This clone was counted a single time. The rearrangement uses TRBV21-1 and TRBJ2-3; no DNA check was done on the table's D call, TRBD1. TRBV21-1 is tagged as a pseudogene. The CDR3 is 19 amino acids. The CDR3, as DNA: TGTGCCAGCAGCAAAAAGTTAGGGACAGGGAGTACTAGCACAGATACGCAGTATTTT. The encoded protein is CASSKKLGTGSTSTDTQYF.

J is TRBJ2-7 and V is TRBV9; possibly TRBD2 for D (6 bases). Germline V gene sequence: CDR1 SGDLS, CDR2 YYNGEE. V dropped 3 bases and J dropped 4 bases, with 14 bases sitting between them. The CDR3 spans 14 residues. The CDR3: CASSARLGPYEQYF. Written as DNA, the CDR3 is TGTGCCAGCAGCGCCCGACTAGGCCCGTACGAGCAGTACTTC.